One T cell receptor (beta chain) is described in this entry. A junction boundary mismatches the germline segment, possibly from a read error. The CDR3 is made up of 14 amino acids. Germline V CDR1 and CDR2: DFQATT, SNEGSKA (reference sequence). The time point here: longitudinal time-point 1 (baseline). MiXCR, applied by TCRdb to the 5' RACE reads, yields one record per CDR3 protein. The repertoire has some 54,000 distinct CDR3 sequences, about 10% of them found once; the top ten carry approximately 7%. The sample belongs to a study of neurological immune-mediated disorders. J is TRBJ1-1 and V is TRBV20-1, with a possible D match to TRBD1 (5 bases). The TCR originated in a male donor with HTLV-1-associated myelopathy (HAM/TSP). What was sequenced was PBMCs. The CDR3 DNA reads as TGCAGTGCTAGGGAGGACAACAGGAACTCTGAAGCTTGCTTT. It encodes CSAREDNRNSEACF.